The clone carrying this T cell receptor (beta chain) has at least ten counts. Its antigen is currently unknown. Trimming stripped 3 bases from V and 10 bases from J, with 9 bases between. This CDR3 has 11 residues. In germline, CDR1 is WSHSY, CDR2 SAAADI. The data derive from a study of HIV-infected patients and healthy controls. Points from the study as a whole: HIV+ repertoires were severely depleted of MAIT alpha-chain CDR3s, unlike healthy controls.

cDNA was made from about 480 ng RNA using alpha and beta constant primers. Alpha and beta chain libraries were made separately by chain-specific third strand synthesis with multiplexing indices. TCRdb fed the 5' RACE reads into MiXCR, producing one record per CDR3 protein. Among roughly 11,000 distinct CDR3 sequences listed, over 4% were seen once. The repertoire came from unfractionated whole blood and reflected all unsorted peripheral T cells. As controls, some 10 uninfected healthy donors gave samples, and a handful of gave a couple of samples 2 to 3 months apart. RNA came from 2 to 2.5 ml of peripheral blood.

The sample taken for sequencing was blood. The TCR originated in an adult in good health. The chain has TRBV10-2 and TRBJ1-1, with D uncertain. DNA of the CDR3: TGCGCCAGCAGTGAAGTCCACCCAGCTTTCTTT. Encoded protein: CASSEVHPAFF.